Here is one T cell receptor beta chain with its context. The antigen remains unidentified. The data originate from a study of cytomegalovirus exposure and HLA in healthy donors. Whole-study context: According to later analysis, the same platform produced the roughly 120 validation and approximately 700 first-cohort repertoires.

The V and J ends lost 3 bases and 3 bases respectively, with 12 bases between them. The CDR3 contains 14 residues. Germline V gene sequence: CDR1 MNHEY, CDR2 SVGAGI. General study points: There were some public TCRs occurring in many donors, but most TCR sequences were rare.

The donors were in the roughly 130-subject validation cohort; that cohort was separate from the roughly 730-subject first cohort. Measured with immunoSEQ multiplex PCR; TCRdb has only the in-frame clones, and not every one. The sample lists 200,000 to 250,000 clones, 70% to 90% occurring once. The sequencing input was PBMCs. V usage is TRBV6-5 and J usage is TRBJ2-7; the D gene is possibly TRBD2 (7 bases). This TCR came from a woman younger than 30 in good health and CMV-seronegative. The CDR3 reads CASSYAGASYEQYF. The CDR3 region has the DNA TGTGCCAGCAGTTATGCGGGGGCTAGCTACGAGCAGTACTTC.